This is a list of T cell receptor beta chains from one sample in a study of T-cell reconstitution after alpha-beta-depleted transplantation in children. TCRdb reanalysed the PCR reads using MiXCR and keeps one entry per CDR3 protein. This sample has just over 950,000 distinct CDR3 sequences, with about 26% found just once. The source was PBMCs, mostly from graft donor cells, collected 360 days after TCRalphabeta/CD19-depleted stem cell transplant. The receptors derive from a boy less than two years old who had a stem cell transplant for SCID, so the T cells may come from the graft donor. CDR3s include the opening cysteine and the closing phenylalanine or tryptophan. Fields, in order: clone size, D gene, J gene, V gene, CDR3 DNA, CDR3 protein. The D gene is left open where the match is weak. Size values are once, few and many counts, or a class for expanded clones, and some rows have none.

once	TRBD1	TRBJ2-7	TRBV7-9	TGTGCCAGCAACCATTCCGGGACAGGGGAGGGCGAGCAGTACTTC	CASNHSGTGEGEQYF
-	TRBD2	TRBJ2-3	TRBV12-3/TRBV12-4	TGTGCCAGCAGTGCACTAGCGGGGGGGCGAGATACGCAGTATTTT	CASSALAGGRDTQYF
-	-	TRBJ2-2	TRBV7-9	TGTGCCAGCAGCTTAGTGATGCGGGAGCTGTTTTTT	CASSLVMRELFF
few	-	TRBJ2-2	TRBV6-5	TGTGCCAGCAGTTACTTGGGGGGATACGCCGGGGAGCTGTTTTTT	CASSYLGGYAGELFF
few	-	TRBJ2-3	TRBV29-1	TGCAGCGTTGAGGGGGGTCCCTTCACAGATACGCAGTATTTT	CSVEGGPFTDTQYF
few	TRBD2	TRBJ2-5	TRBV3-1	TGTGCCAGCAGCCACAAAGGACTAGCGGACCAAGAGACCCAGTACTTC	CASSHKGLADQETQYF
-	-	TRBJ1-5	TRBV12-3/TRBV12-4	TGTGCATCAGGGGACCTTAGCAATCAGCCCCAGCATTTT	CASGDLSNQPQHF
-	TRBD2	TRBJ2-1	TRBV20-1	TGCAGTGCTAGACTCGTGCGGGGGGGATTCAATGAGCAGTTCTTC	CSARLVRGGFNEQFF
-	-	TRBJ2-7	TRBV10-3	TGTGCCATCACCCCCCAGACAGGCGGCTACGAGCAGTACTTC	CAITPQTGGYEQYF
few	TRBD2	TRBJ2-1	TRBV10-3	TGTGCCATCAGTCCTAGCGGGGGGGTGTCCCTATGGCACAATGAGCAGTTCTTC	CAISPSGGVSLWHNEQFF
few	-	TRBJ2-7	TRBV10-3	TGTGCCATCAGTGAGATTACAACGGGGGAGCAGTACTTC	CAISEITTGEQYF
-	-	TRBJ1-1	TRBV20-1	TGCAGTGCTAGACGCCTGTCCAATCGACGGGAAGCTTTCTTT	CSARRLSNRREAFF
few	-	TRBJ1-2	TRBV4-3	TGCGCCAGCAGCCAAGAATACAGCCCAATTGGCTACACCTTC	CASSQEYSPIGYTF
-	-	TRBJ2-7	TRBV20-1	TGCAGTGCTCCCGACAGAGGGGGCTCCTACGAGCAGTACTTC	CSAPDRGGSYEQYF
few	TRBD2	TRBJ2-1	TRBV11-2	TGTGCCAGCAGCTTAGGGATAGCGGGGCCCCTATACAATGAGCAGTTCTTC	CASSLGIAGPLYNEQFF
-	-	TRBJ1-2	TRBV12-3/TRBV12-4	TGTGCCAGCAGCTTTTCCGACGGAACCTATGGCTACACCTTC	CASSFSDGTYGYTF
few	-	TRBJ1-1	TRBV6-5	TGTGCCAGCTACAGAGGGGGGGCATTTGGTGAAGCTTTCTTT	CASYRGGAFGEAFF
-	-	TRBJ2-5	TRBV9	TGTGCCAGCAGCGTATTCCCTCAAAAGACCCAGTACTTC	CASSVFPQKTQYF
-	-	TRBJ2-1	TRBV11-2	TGTGCCAGCAGCCCAGTTGATAGGGGGCAGTTCTTC	CASSPVDRGQFF
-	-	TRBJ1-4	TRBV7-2	TGTGCCAGCAGCTTAGCTCGCGGGAATGAAAAACTGTTTTTT	CASSLARGNEKLFF
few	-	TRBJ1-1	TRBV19	TGTGCCAGTCAAGGGACCGCCAAGGGCACTGAAGCTTTCTTT	CASQGTAKGTEAFF
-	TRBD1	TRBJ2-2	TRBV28	TGTGCCAGCAGTTCCACAGGGGTGCACACCGGGGAGCTGTTTTTT	CASSSTGVHTGELFF
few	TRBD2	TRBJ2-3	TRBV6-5	TGTGCCAGCAGTTACGTGAGCGGGGGGCTAAGCACAGATACGCAGTATTTT	CASSYVSGGLSTDTQYF
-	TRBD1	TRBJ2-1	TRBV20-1	TGCAGTGCTAGAATGGGACAGGGGTTTTACAATGAGCAGTTCTTC	CSARMGQGFYNEQFF
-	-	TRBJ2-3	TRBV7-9	TGTGCCAGCAGCATAAAGGGGGTAACGCAGTATTTT	CASSIKGVTQYF
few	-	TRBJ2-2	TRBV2	TGTGCCAGCAGTGGGGGGACTGGCAGGAACACCGGGGAGCTGTTTTTT	CASSGGTGRNTGELFF
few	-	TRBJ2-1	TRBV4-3	TGCGCCAGCAAACGGGGGCACAACACTGTGAGCTCCTACAATGAGCAGTTCTTC	CASKRGHNTVSSYNEQFF
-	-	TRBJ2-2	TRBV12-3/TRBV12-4	TGTGCCAGCAGTTGGGCAACGCCCAACACCGGGGAGCTGTTTTTT	CASSWATPNTGELFF
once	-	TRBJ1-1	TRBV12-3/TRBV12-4	TGTGCCAGCAGTCGGGGCGGCCTAAGGGAAGCTTTCTTT	CASSRGGLREAFF
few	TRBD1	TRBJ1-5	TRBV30	TGTGCCTGGAGTTCAGGGACAGGGAATCGGCCCCAGCATTTT	CAWSSGTGNRPQHF
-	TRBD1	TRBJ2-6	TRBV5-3	TGTGCCAGAAGCTTGCGACAGGGACACTCTGGGGCCAACGTCCTGACTTTC	CARSLRQGHSGANVLTF
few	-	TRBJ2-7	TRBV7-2	TGTGCCAGCAGCTTACCGAGGGCATACGAGCAGTACTTC	CASSLPRAYEQYF
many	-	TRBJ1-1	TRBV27	TGTGCCAGCAGTTTATGGGGAGGTGAAGCTTTCTTT	CASSLWGGEAFF
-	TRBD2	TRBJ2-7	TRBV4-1	TGCGCCAGCAGCCCCTGGACTAGCGAGCCCCCCTACGAGCAGTACTTC	CASSPWTSEPPYEQYF
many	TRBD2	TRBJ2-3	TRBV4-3	TGCGCCAGCAGCGGACTAGCGGACACAGATACGCAGTATTTT	CASSGLADTDTQYF
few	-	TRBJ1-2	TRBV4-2	TGTGCCAGCAGCCAAGACATGGGTGGAAGACAGATTATTCCTAACTATGGCTACACCTTC	CASSQDMGGRQIIPNYGYTF
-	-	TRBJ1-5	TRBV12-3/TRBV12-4	TGTGCCAGCAGTTTTGAGGGGCGGCAGCCCCAGCATTTT	CASSFEGRQPQHF
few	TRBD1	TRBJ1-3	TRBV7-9	TGTGCCAGCAGCGTCGACAGGGCAACCATATATTTT	CASSVDRATIYF
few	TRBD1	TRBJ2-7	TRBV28	TGTGCCAGCAGGACAGGGTTGGGGGAGCAGTACTTC	CASRTGLGEQYF
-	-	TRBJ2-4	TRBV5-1	TGCGCCAGCAGCTTGGTGTCGGCTCGCTTGGCCAAAAACATTCAGTACTTC	CASSLVSARLAKNIQYF